Listed here are 27 T cell receptor beta chains from one sample, sequenced in a study of T cell responses to AZD1222 COVID-19 vaccine. The method was immunoSEQ multiplex PCR; TCRdb's version includes in-frame clones alone and lacks a portion of them. The sample includes approximately 27,000 clones, about 89% of them seen just once. The sequenced sample was peripheral blood, obtained on day 0 of AZD1222 vaccination. These receptors originate from an adult in good health.

The V gene is TRBV3-1 (or the pseudogene TRBV3-2), the J gene TRBJ2-7; 11 bases are shared with TRBD2. V dropped 5 bases and J dropped 3; count of bases not matched to a gene: 6. The CDR3 loop spans 15 amino acids. Looked up from germline, CDR1 is LGHDT and CDR2 is YNNKEL (reference sequence). CDR3 protein: CASSLTGTSGYEQYF. The DNA for the CDR3 is TGTGCCAGCAGCTTAACCGGGACTAGCGGCTACGAGCAGTACTTC.

This clone was counted once. The chain is built from TRBV19 and TRBJ1-2; TRBD1 might be the D (6 bases). Trimming pared 3 bases from V and 4 bases from J, leaving 12 bases between. The CDR3 runs 14 residues. Germline CDR1 reads LNHDA; CDR2 reads SQIVND (reference sequence). CDR3 region: CASSMSRDTYGYTF. The CDR3 region has the DNA TGTGCCAGTAGTATGTCCCGGGACACCTATGGCTACACCTTC.

The CDR3 nucleotides read TGCGCCAGCAGAGGGATTTTAAAAGCCTACGAGCAGTACTTC. Its translation is CASRGILKAYEQYF. The V and J genes are TRBV5-1 and TRBJ2-7; D unresolved. From germline, CDR1 is SGHRS and CDR2 YFSETQ. The CDR3 sequence is 14 residues long. Trimming cost V 5 bases and J 2 bases, with 14 bases left between them.

This sequence joins TRBV10-3 and TRBJ1-4, with D possibly TRBD1 on 5 matching bases. CDR1 ENHRY and CDR2 SYGVKD come from the germline V gene. The CDR3 length is 14 residues. The germline V and J ends were trimmed by 8 bases and 4 bases, with 14 bases remaining between them. The CDR3 reads CAIGPGTVNEKLFF. CDR3 in DNA: TGTGCCATCGGACCCGGGACTGTTAATGAAAAACTGTTTTTT.

This clone was found once. The chain joins TRBV6-5 to TRBJ2-5; D remains ambiguous. Germline V lookup: CDR1 MNHEY, CDR2 SVGAGI. V dropped 0 bases and J dropped 7 bases, with 15 bases sitting between them. The CDR3 loop spans 15 amino acids. The CDR3 DNA follows: TGTGCCAGCAGTTACTCACGCCCGGGTCTCGGGACCCAGTACTTC. Amino acid sequence: CASSYSRPGLGTQYF.

The V call is TRBV5-1, the J call TRBJ2-7, with D unclear. Germline V gene lookup returns CDR1 SGHRS and CDR2 YFSETQ. The CDR3 runs 15 residues. V gave up 4 bases and J gave up 0 bases, with 14 bases separating them. CDR3 bases: TGCGCCAGCAGCGGGCCTCAGGTCCCCTCCTACGAGCAGTACTTC. Its translation is CASSGPQVPSYEQYF.

The sample holds one count of this clone. The rearrangement joins TRBV11-2 to TRBJ2-1; 11 nucleotides match TRBD2. The CDR3 sequence is 15 residues long. Per the germline V gene, CDR1 is SGHAT and CDR2 is FQNNGV. The ends lost 7 bases at V and 2 bases at J; junction bases unmatched: 4. CDR3 sequence: CASIRGLAAYNEQFF. CDR3 sequence (DNA): TGTGCCAGCATCCGGGGACTAGCGGCCTACAATGAGCAGTTCTTC. Using reference TRBV11-2 and TRBJ2-1 for the parts outside the CDR3, the full variable domain is EAGVAQSPRYKIIEKRQSVAFWCNPISGHATLYWYQQILGQGPKLLIQFQNNGVVDDSQLPKDRFSAERLKGVDSTLKIQPAKLEDSAVYLCASIRGLAAYNEQFFGPGTRLTVL.

The chain is built from TRBV10-2 and TRBJ1-1; TRBD1 might be the D (6 bases). V was pared by 6 bases and J by 1 base, with 12 bases between. This CDR3 has 14 residues. Per germline, CDR1 WSHSY and CDR2 SAAADI. In DNA, the CDR3 is TGCGCCAGCAGATTACAGGGAGGGAACACTGAAGCTTTCTTT. Encoded protein: CASRLQGGNTEAFF.

This chain connects TRBV12-3 or TRBV12-4 to TRBJ2-3; no firm D call. This CDR3 region has 12 residues. The germline V and J ends were trimmed by 6 bases and 4 bases, with 8 bases remaining between them. CDR3 amino acids: CASSQHADTQYF. CDR3 DNA: TGTGCCAGCAGCCAACACGCAGATACGCAGTATTTT.

The V call is TRBV29-1, the J call TRBJ1-2; 9 nucleotides agree with TRBD1. Trimming removed 5 bases from V and 8 bases from J; junction bases left unmatched: 9. CDR1 and CDR2 from the germline V gene are SQVTM and ANQGSEA. This CDR3 contains 13 residues. The DNA for the CDR3 is TGCAGCGTTTTGTTTACAGGGGGCCCCGGCTACACCTTC. This gives the protein CSVLFTGGPGYTF.

This clone showed up just a few times. DNA of the CDR3: TGTGCCAGCAGCCAAAGGGGTATTCGCAATCAGCCCCAGCATTTT. Amino acid sequence: CASSQRGIRNQPQHF. The chain has TRBV2 and TRBJ1-5; D perhaps matches TRBD1 (5 bases). CDR1 and CDR2 (germline): SNHLY, FYNNEI. The CDR3 sequence is 15 residues long. The V end was cut by 6 bases, the J end by 2 bases, with 14 bases between.

The chain recombines TRBV11-2 with TRBJ1-2; unclear D gene. The length of the CDR3 is 13 residues. Per germline, CDR1 SGHAT and CDR2 FQNNGV. The V end was cut by 5 bases, the J end by 2 bases, with 9 bases between. The CDR3 region has the DNA TGTGCCAGCAGCCCTACATCCAACTATGGCTACACCTTC. Its protein is CASSPTSNYGYTF.

V usage is TRBV30 and J usage is TRBJ1-2; weak D call: TRBD1 (6 bases). CDR3 length equals 12 residues. Germline values: CDR1 GTSNPN, CDR2 SVGIG (reference sequence). The V gene lost 2 bases and the J gene lost 4 bases, with 8 bases spanning the gap. CDR3 sequence reads: CAWSWGAYGYTF. The CDR3 DNA reads TGTGCCTGGAGTTGGGGGGCCTATGGCTACACCTTC.

V is TRBV3-1 (or the pseudogene TRBV3-2) and J is TRBJ2-5; 7 bases map to TRBD2. CDR3 length: 14 amino acids. Germline assignment: CDR1 LGHDT and CDR2 YNNKEL (reference sequence). The junction had 5 bases not matched to a gene; V was cut back by 4 bases and J by 3 bases. The CDR3 reads CASSRSLAEETQYF. Here the CDR3 DNA reads TGTGCCAGCAGCCGATCTCTAGCGGAAGAGACCCAGTACTTC.

The chain couples TRBV6-6 to TRBJ2-3; D is unresolved. The CDR3 is 12 amino acids. CDR1 is MNHNY and CDR2 is SVGAGI in the germline V gene (reference sequence). The germline V and J ends were trimmed by 5 bases and 1 base, with 4 bases remaining between them. DNA of the CDR3: TGTGCCAGCAGTCGCGGCACAGATACGCAGTATTTT. It encodes CASSRGTDTQYF.

The chain uses TRBV3-1 (or the pseudogene TRBV3-2) and TRBJ2-3, with D perhaps TRBD2 (5 bases). The CDR3 extends over 17 amino acids. The V end lost 4 bases, the J end lost 0 bases, and 17 bases lay between the germline ends. Germline CDR1 and CDR2: LGHDT and YNNKEL (reference sequence). The CDR3 is CASSPFRSGLSTDTQYF. DNA for the CDR3: TGTGCCAGCAGCCCCTTCCGGAGCGGCCTTAGCACAGATACGCAGTATTTT.

The rearrangement links TRBV7-2 to TRBJ2-1; D remains ambiguous. The V gene lost 1 base and the J gene lost 6 bases, with 7 bases spanning the gap. Germline CDR1 and CDR2: SGHTA and FQGNSA. CDR3 length equals 13 residues. The CDR3 DNA is TGTGCCAGCAGCTTAGGAGGATTCAATGAGCAGTTCTTC. Protein: CASSLGGFNEQFF.

This chain connects TRBV7-3 to TRBJ1-2, with 9 bases that match TRBD1. V lost 5 bases to trimming and J lost 8 bases; unmatched junction nucleotides: 6. The CDR3 extends over 13 amino acids. Per the germline V gene, CDR1 is SGHTA and CDR2 is FQGTGA. CDR3 amino acids: CASSPGQGAGYTF. The CDR3 nucleotides are TGTGCCAGCAGCCCGGGACAGGGAGCAGGCTACACCTTC.

The chain is built from TRBV5-1 and TRBJ1-6, with D perhaps TRBD1 (5 bases). Germline CDR1 and CDR2: SGHRS and YFSETQ. Trimming pared 0 bases from V and 8 bases from J, leaving 15 bases between. This CDR3 comprises 16 residues. For the CDR3, the DNA is TGCGCCAGCAGCTTGGCCGAAGACAGTAGAGATTCACCCCTCCACTTT. The encoded protein is CASSLAEDSRDSPLHF.

The gene calls are TRBV19 and TRBJ1-2; D is ambiguous. The CDR3 totals 13 residues. V was pared by 6 bases and J by 8 bases, with 16 bases between. Germline-derived CDR1 and CDR2 are LNHDA and SQIVND (reference sequence). The CDR3 spells CASRETDWKGYTF. The CDR3, as DNA: TGTGCCAGTAGAGAGACGGATTGGAAAGGCTACACCTTC.

J is TRBJ2-1 and V is TRBV3-1 (or the pseudogene TRBV3-2), with 11 bases fitting TRBD2. CDR3 length equals 17 residues. J gave up 0 bases and V 2 bases, and 3 bases lay outside the gene matches. Germline-derived CDR1 and CDR2 are LGHDT and YNNKEL (reference sequence). This chain's CDR3 is CASSQPGLADSYNEQFF. CDR3 in DNA: TGTGCCAGCAGCCAACCGGGACTAGCGGACTCCTACAATGAGCAGTTCTTC.

This clone has a single count. V and J are TRBV5-1 and TRBJ2-7; 10 nucleotides line up with TRBD1. Germline lookup yields CDR1 SGHRS and CDR2 YFSETQ. The junction had 3 bases not matched to a gene; V was cut back by 1 base and J by 5 bases. The CDR3 covers 14 residues. In DNA form, the CDR3 reads TGCGCCAGCAGCTTGTGGGACAGGGGAGACGAGCAGTACTTC. Residues: CASSLWDRGDEQYF.

The gene calls are TRBV27 and TRBJ1-5, with TRBD1 as a possible D gene (5 bases). Germline V gene data show CDR1 as MNHEY and CDR2 as SMNVEV (reference sequence). The CDR3 sequence is 15 residues long. Trimming pared 5 bases from V and 3 bases from J, leaving 14 bases between. The CDR3 loop reads CASSPLAGVNQPQHF. CDR3 sequence (DNA): TGTGCCAGCAGTCCCCTAGCGGGGGTCAATCAGCCCCAGCATTTT.

The V and J genes are TRBV9 and TRBJ1-6; no clear D gene. Trimming pared 2 bases from V and 2 bases from J, leaving 11 bases between. Germline V gene sequence: CDR1 SGDLS, CDR2 YYNGEE. The CDR3 runs to 16 residues. The CDR3 DNA follows: TGTGCCAGCAGCGTGTTAGCTTCGACCTATAATTCACCCCTCCACTTT. Protein product: CASSVLASTYNSPLHF.

This rearrangement joins TRBV5-4 to TRBJ2-3; D uncertain. Germline loops: CDR1 SGHNT, CDR2 YYREEE (reference sequence). The CDR3 contains 15 residues. The V and J ends lost 0 bases and 2 bases respectively, with 10 bases between them. The CDR3 loop is CASSLGPLNTDTQYF. Here the CDR3 DNA reads TGTGCCAGCAGCTTGGGGCCTCTAAACACAGATACGCAGTATTTT. The variable domain in full, completed from reference TRBV5-4 and TRBJ2-3, reads ETGVTQSPTHLIKTRGQQVTLRCSSQSGHNTVSWYQQALGQGPQFIFQYYREEENGRGNFPPRFSGLQFPNYSSELNVNALELDDSALYLCASSLGPLNTDTQYFGPGTRLTVL.

The rearrangement uses TRBV24-1 and TRBJ2-7, with D possibly matching TRBD2 (5 bases). The V gene lost 8 bases and the J gene lost 7 bases, with 20 bases spanning the gap. From germline, CDR1 is KGHDR and CDR2 SFDVKD. The CDR3 contains 14 residues. CDR3 DNA sequence: TGTGCCACCAATTCGGGTGGGGAGTCGGGGGAGCAGTACTTC. Encoded protein: CATNSGGESGEQYF.

A few counts support this clone. V and J are TRBV2 and TRBJ2-1; no firm D call. The V end lost 6 bases, the J end lost 7 bases, and 13 bases lay between the germline ends. The germline V gene encodes CDR1 SNHLY and CDR2 FYNNEI. The CDR3 runs 13 residues. In nucleotides, the CDR3 is TGTGCCAGCAGGGGGTTTGGCCGGAATGAGCAGTTCTTC. This encodes CASRGFGRNEQFF.